The T cell receptor beta chain described here comes from a study of T cell responses to AZD1222 COVID-19 vaccine. A remark on this clone: The antigen remains undetermined.

Here immunoSEQ multiplex PCR was the method, and the copy in TCRdb shows in-frame clones only, minus some. This table holds about 92,000 clones, more than 75% found once. Study observations and caveats: In the spike-specific TCR repertoire, nearly half reportedly target unmutated variant regions.

V lost 11 bases, J lost 0 bases, and 17 bases lay in between. The CDR3 covers 14 residues. Germline V gene sequence: CDR1 MNHEY, CDR2 SVGAGI. V is TRBV6-5 and J is TRBJ2-7; the D is unclear. Here the sequenced sample was peripheral blood, taken on day 0 of AZD1222 vaccination. This receptor was identified in an adult in good health. The CDR3 nucleotides are TGTGCCGCATGCCCCAGGACGAGCTCCTACGAGCAGTACTTC. Its translation: CAACPRTSSYEQYF.